Listed here are 11 T cell receptor beta chains from one sample, sequenced in a study of blood T cell repertoires in COVID-19. TCRdb keeps only in-frame clones here, not all; method: immunoSEQ multiplex PCR. The top ten clones hold 28% of a sample with tens of thousands of clones, about 80% of them seen once. Sequenced material: peripheral blood. Every receptor here comes from a human donor in a cohort sampled during active COVID-19.

The chain recombines TRBV9 with TRBJ2-5; 8 nucleotides match TRBD2. Germline-derived CDR1 and CDR2 are SGDLS and YYNGEE. J was trimmed by 1 base and V by 6 bases; bases with no gene match: 11. The CDR3 covers 16 residues. CDR3 coding DNA: TGTGCCAGCACCCCCGGGAATAGCGGGGCCCAAGAGACCCAGTACTTC. Translating gives CASTPGNSGAQETQYF.

The V and J genes are TRBV27 and TRBJ1-2; 7 bases agree with TRBD1. Trimming took 3 bases from V and 5 from J; bases not matched to a gene: 12. CDR1 is MNHEY and CDR2 is SMNVEV in the germline V gene (reference sequence). The CDR3 loop spans 16 amino acids. The CDR3 DNA reads TGTGCCAGCAGTTTTCAGGGGGGCCCCCTAGGTTATGGCTACACCTTC. The encoded protein is CASSFQGGPLGYGYTF.

The rearrangement joins TRBV5-4 to TRBJ1-2; D ambiguous. Trimming shortened V by 0 bases and J by 7 bases, and 10 bases separated the two germline ends. The CDR3 runs 13 residues. Germline assignment: CDR1 SGHNT and CDR2 YYREEE (reference sequence). The CDR3 protein is CASSLGEAIGYTF. Here the CDR3 DNA reads TGTGCCAGCAGCTTGGGGGAGGCGATTGGCTACACCTTC.

This chain joins TRBV6-4 and TRBJ2-1, with TRBD1 matching over 11 bases. The germline V gene has CDR1 MRHNA and CDR2 SNTAGT. The junction had 4 bases not matched to a gene; V was cut back by 6 bases and J by 9 bases. This CDR3 has 13 residues. The CDR3 nucleotides are TGTGCCAGCAGCGGACAGGGGGCAAGTGAGCAGTTCTTC. Translating gives CASSGQGASEQFF.

With respect to this clone: The sample carries other DNA sequences with the same CDR3. The genes are TRBV6-5 and TRBJ1-1; 7 positions agree with TRBD1. The V gene end was trimmed by 4 bases and the J gene end by 1 base; junction bases not matched to a gene: 3. The CDR3 extends over 14 amino acids. Germline lookup yields CDR1 MNHEY and CDR2 SVGAGI. In DNA form, the CDR3 reads TGTGCCAGCAGTTTGGACAGGAGGAACACTGAAGCTTTCTTT. This encodes CASSLDRRNTEAFF.

The chain combines TRBV28 with TRBJ2-3; D gene unclear. The CDR3 runs 12 residues. Trimming cost V 5 bases and J 4 bases, with 7 bases left between them. Germline CDR1 and CDR2: MDHEN and SYDVKM. The CDR3 sequence is CASSPLADTQYF. CDR3 nucleotide sequence: TGTGCCAGCAGTCCCCTCGCAGATACGCAGTATTTT.

The chain combines TRBV20-1 with TRBJ2-1; 10 bases map to TRBD1. CDR3 length: 15 amino acids. J gave up 4 bases and V 4 bases, and 7 bases lay outside the gene matches. Germline V gives CDR1 DFQATT, CDR2 SNEGSKA (reference sequence). The CDR3 here is CSAIEAGQGYNEQFF. The CDR3 bases are TGCAGTGCTATTGAAGCGGGACAGGGGTACAATGAGCAGTTCTTC.

This chain joins TRBV5-8 and TRBJ1-2; tentatively, D is TRBD1 (5 bases). This CDR3 comprises 12 residues. Germline CDR1 SGHTS, CDR2 YDEGEE. V lost 0 bases to trimming and J lost 8 bases, with 8 bases between them. The CDR3 bases are TGTGCCAGCAGCTTGGAGGGGCTGGGCTACACCTTC. Translated: CASSLEGLGYTF.

CDR3 in DNA: TGCGCCAGCAGTCAGATTTTTAGCGGGGATACGCAGTATTTT. Amino acids: CASSQIFSGDTQYF. V usage is TRBV23-1 and J usage is TRBJ2-3; TRBD2 agrees at 7 bases. TRBV23-1 is assigned to the ORF class and has an uncertain function. V was pared by 3 bases and J by 6 bases, with 6 bases of the junction left unmatched. This CDR3 has 14 residues.

The CDR3 spells CASSYGATGANVLTF. The CDR3 DNA reads TGTGCCAGCAGCTATGGGGCAACTGGGGCCAACGTCCTGACTTTC. The chain employs TRBV9 and TRBJ2-6; D is possibly TRBD1 (5 bases). Trimming left V 4 bases short and J 2 bases short, with 10 bases between. The germline V gene encodes CDR1 SGDLS and CDR2 YYNGEE. The CDR3 has 15 residues. The variable domain in full, completed from reference TRBV9 and TRBJ2-6, reads DSGVTQTPKHLITATGQRVTLRCSPRSGDLSVYWYQQSLDQGLQFLIQYYNGEERAKGNILERFSAQQFPDLHSELNLSSLELGDSALYFCASSYGATGANVLTFGAGSRLTVL.

The chain uses TRBV13 and TRBJ1-5; D possibly corresponds to TRBD1 (6 bases). The CDR3 runs to 12 residues. CDR1 is PRHDT and CDR2 is FYEKMQ in the germline V gene (reference sequence). The V end lost 5 bases, the J end lost 5 bases, and 7 bases lay between the germline ends. CDR3 residues: CASSEGDQPQHF. The CDR3 region has the DNA TGTGCCAGCAGCGAGGGGGATCAGCCCCAGCATTTT. The full variable domain, in which reference TRBV13 and TRBJ1-5 provide the parts outside the CDR3, is AAGVIQSPRHLIKEKRETATLKCYPIPRHDTVYWYQQGPGQDPQFLISFYEKMQSDKGSIPDRFSAQQFSDYHSELNMSSLELGDSALYFCASSEGDQPQHFGDGTRLSIL.